Listed below are T cell receptor beta chains from one sample, sequenced in a study of blood T cells in healthy people across ages. TCRdb re-called the 5' RACE reads through MiXCR, storing one row per CDR3 protein. The table includes hundreds of thousands of distinct CDR3 sequences, less than 45% detected once. The sequenced sample was blood. These receptor sequences come from a man older than 75 in good health. Each CDR3 is given with its conserved first and last residue. The D gene is left open where the match is weak. Only some rows state a clone size, as once, few, many or a class for expanded clones.

D gene: TRBD1
J gene: TRBJ1-5
V gene: TRBV6-5
clone size: many
CDR3 DNA: TGTGCCAGCATGGGGACAGTAAATAGCAATCAGCCCCAGCATTTT
CDR3 protein: CASMGTVNSNQPQHF

D gene: -
J gene: TRBJ2-6
V gene: TRBV27
clone size: -
CDR3 DNA: TGTGCCAGCAGTTTTGAGTCAGGGCTCGGGGCCAACGTCCTGACTTTC
CDR3 protein: CASSFESGLGANVLTF

D gene: TRBD1
J gene: TRBJ2-1
V gene: TRBV5-4
clone size: -
CDR3 DNA: TGTGCCAGCAGCCTGTCCGGGACAGGGGCCTACAATGAGCAGTTCTTC
CDR3 protein: CASSLSGTGAYNEQFF

D gene: TRBD1
J gene: TRBJ1-4
V gene: TRBV20-1
clone size: few
CDR3 DNA: TGCAGTGCCCAGACAGGGGGCGTCAATGAAAAACTGTTTTTT
CDR3 protein: CSAQTGGVNEKLFF

D gene: -
J gene: TRBJ2-3
V gene: TRBV5-1
clone size: few
CDR3 DNA: TGCGCCAGCAGCCAGACTACAATCCTCACAGATACGCAGTATTTT
CDR3 protein: CASSQTTILTDTQYF

D gene: TRBD2
J gene: TRBJ2-3
V gene: TRBV3-1
clone size: -
CDR3 DNA: TGTGCCAGCAGCCCCCCCCGGGAGCGGGGTCCCACAGATACGCAGTATTTT
CDR3 protein: CASSPPRERGPTDTQYF

D gene: TRBD1
J gene: TRBJ2-5
V gene: TRBV7-7
clone size: -
CDR3 DNA: TGTGCCAGCAGCTTAGTGGCCCGGGACAGTCAAGAGACCCAGTACTTC
CDR3 protein: CASSLVARDSQETQYF

D gene: TRBD2
J gene: TRBJ2-1
V gene: TRBV6-2/TRBV6-3
clone size: -
CDR3 DNA: TGTGCCAGCAAATCAAGCGGGGGTAATGAGCAGTTCTTC
CDR3 protein: CASKSSGGNEQFF

D gene: TRBD1
J gene: TRBJ1-1
V gene: TRBV10-2
clone size: -
CDR3 DNA: TGCGCCAGCCGGGGACAGGAAGGCACTGAAGCTTTCTTT
CDR3 protein: CASRGQEGTEAFF

D gene: -
J gene: TRBJ1-5
V gene: TRBV6-2/TRBV6-3
clone size: -
CDR3 DNA: TGTGCCAGTACAGGGAATTCGCGCAATCAGCCCCAGCATTTT
CDR3 protein: CASTGNSRNQPQHF

D gene: TRBD1
J gene: TRBJ1-5
V gene: TRBV30
clone size: -
CDR3 DNA: TGTGCCTGGAGTGGACAGGGGGATCAGCCCCAGCATTTT
CDR3 protein: CAWSGQGDQPQHF

D gene: -
J gene: TRBJ2-2
V gene: TRBV2
clone size: -
CDR3 DNA: TGTGCCAGCAGTGAAGTGGGAGTACTAAACACCGGGGAGCTGTTTTTT
CDR3 protein: CASSEVGVLNTGELFF

D gene: TRBD1
J gene: TRBJ2-2
V gene: TRBV9
clone size: -
CDR3 DNA: TGTGCCAGCAGCGGCCGACAGGGGGGCGGGGAGCTGTTTTTT
CDR3 protein: CASSGRQGGGELFF

D gene: -
J gene: TRBJ1-2
V gene: TRBV5-1
clone size: few
CDR3 DNA: TGCGCCAGCAGCTTGAATGTAGGGGACTATGGCTACACCTTC
CDR3 protein: CASSLNVGDYGYTF

D gene: -
J gene: TRBJ2-1
V gene: TRBV5-1
clone size: -
CDR3 DNA: TGCGCCAGCAGCTTGGGTTGGACAGTACTTTACTACGAGCAGTTCTTC
CDR3 protein: CASSLGWTVLYYEQFF